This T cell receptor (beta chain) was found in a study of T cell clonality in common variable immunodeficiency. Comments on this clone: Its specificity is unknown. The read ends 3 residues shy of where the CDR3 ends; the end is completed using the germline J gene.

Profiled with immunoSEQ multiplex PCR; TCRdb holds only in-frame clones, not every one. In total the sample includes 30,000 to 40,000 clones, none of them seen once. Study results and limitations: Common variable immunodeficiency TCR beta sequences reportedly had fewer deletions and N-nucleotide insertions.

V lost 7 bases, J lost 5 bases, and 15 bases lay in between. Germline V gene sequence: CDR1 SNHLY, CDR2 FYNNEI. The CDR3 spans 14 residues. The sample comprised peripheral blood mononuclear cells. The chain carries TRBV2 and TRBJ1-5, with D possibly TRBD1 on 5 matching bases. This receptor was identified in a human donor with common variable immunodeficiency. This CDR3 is CASTTGGSDQPQHF. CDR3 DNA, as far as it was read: TGTGCCAGCACCACGGGGGGTTCCGATCAGCCC.